This is a list of T cell receptor beta chains from one sample in a study of blood T cell repertoires in COVID-19. Some clones are missing from TCRdb's copy, which holds only in-frame ones; the method was immunoSEQ multiplex PCR. The repertoire has fewer than 150,000 clones, around 86% of them found once; the top ten carry about 18%. Sequencing used PBMCs or T cells enriched from blood (not recorded which). These receptors all come from a man aged 30-40 years who had recovered from COVID-19. Each CDR3 is given without its conserved first and last residue. Each record gives: clone size, V gene, CDR3 protein. Expanded clones are given a class, and other clones once, few, many or no size at all.

>once|TRBV9
ASSPSGDPTDTQY
>NA|TRBV5-1
ASSRTGGQETQY
>NA|TRBV5-1
ASGSRAGGGGRHTYEQY
>NA|TRBV7-9
ASSPTGSINEKLF
>NA|TRBV29-1
SVGVSGRFDEQF
>NA|TRBV3-1/TRBV3-2
ASSRRGLGNTEAF
>NA|TRBV29-1
SVDGQTNTEAF
>once|TRBV27
ASSLLRSSTDTQY
>NA|TRBV9
ASSGTGWGYGYT
>once|TRBV7-9
ASSPLAGGYNEQF
>NA|TRBV5-1
ASSLRSRLAGGVTDEQF
>NA|TRBV10-2
ASSDLTGRHEQF
>few|TRBV10-2
ASSETGPGQPQH
>NA|TRBV6-1
ASREEKTGEAGELF
>NA|TRBV9
ASSMGLAGGFEELF
>many|TRBV28
ASSWRGTEAF
>NA|TRBV11-2
ASSASWTGAEAF
>few|TRBV18
ASSPGGPSDNQPQH
>once|TRBV15
ATSSPYGQGPEKLF
>NA|TRBV12-3/TRBV12-4
ASLAGEYNEQF
>NA|TRBV14
ASRRTGENTEAF
>NA|TRBV5-4
ASSFIGGRNNEQF
>few|TRBV6-6
ASTRTANTGELF
>NA|TRBV4-1
ASSQIHRGSNEQF
>NA|TRBV18
ASSPQDRGAEAF
>NA|TRBV19
ASSYAGGYEQF
>NA|TRBV27
ASSLSQGGEETQY
>NA|TRBV27
ASSSRGGVNSPLH
>once|TRBV27
ASSYRFNYGYT
>few|TRBV11-2
ASTMTDARTGELF
>few|TRBV27
ASSPRTGSTGELF
>NA|TRBV12-3/TRBV12-4
ASSLLGQGATF
>NA|TRBV19
ASSMGTGGEQY
>NA|TRBV28
ASKLPQGRNTEAF
>NA|TRBV27
ASSLFSSGRFGQETQY
>NA|TRBV27
ASSSPDTALGEAF
>NA|TRBV7-9
ASSLDQGIPTEAF
>NA|TRBV21-1
ASITVEQF
>NA|TRBV30
AWSTRLAGVNTGELF
>NA|TRBV10-2
ASSPDRADYEQY
>NA|TRBV11-2
ASSLWTGNTEAF
>NA|TRBV9
ASSATSGRGTDTQY
>NA|TRBV3-1/TRBV3-2
ASSLSRTSGSFDEQF
>NA|TRBV7-3
ASSLCPPRTLATNEKLF
>NA|TRBV6-5
ASSRQAPNTGELF
>NA|TRBV9
ASSPGVTNEKLF
>once|TRBV3-1/TRBV3-2
ASSQDLGGAAEKLF
>NA|TRBV19
ASSKEIAGDETQY
>NA|TRBV5-1
ASSLGGSYNEQF
>once|TRBV2
ASSRPQGALYGYT
>NA|TRBV6-4
ASSDEGGTGNTIY
>NA|TRBV19
ASSADRGVSYGYT
>NA|TRBV2
ASSAGGTEAF